This record concerns one TCR beta chain sequence. This sample is drawn from a study of blood T cell repertoires in COVID-19. Assay: immunoSEQ multiplex PCR; the TCRdb copy retains only in-frame clones and omits some. The top ten clones hold roughly 5.3% of a sample with around 210,000 clones, 70% to 90% of them seen once. Per germline, CDR1 SGHNT and CDR2 YYREEE (reference sequence). Trimming cost V 1 base and J 5 bases; bases outside gene matches: 19. This CDR3 has 19 residues. Sequences were obtained from peripheral blood. The sequence was obtained from a middle-aged man with COVID-19, enrolled during active disease. This chain uses TRBV5-4 with TRBJ2-5, with TRBD2 matching 8 bases. The CDR3 DNA sequence: TGTGCCAGCAGCTTGAGTTTGCGGGGGGCCCCCAGTCCCGGGGAGACCCAGTACTTC. Residues: CASSLSLRGAPSPGETQYF.